The present T cell receptor (beta chain) was sequenced within a study of blood T cell repertoires in COVID-19. Looking at the study overall: PBMCs, B-cell-depleted T cells, or T cells were the source of the cDNA or gDNA that made up the material.

V was clipped by 6 bases and J by 8 bases, with 10 bases between them. The germline CDR1 and CDR2 sequences are MDHEN and SYDVKM. The CDR3 runs 11 residues. Clones were read by immunoSEQ multiplex PCR, and TCRdb kept only the in-frame ones, dropping some. In the table there are hundreds of thousands of clones, 75% to 90% of which are singletons. The TCR was taken from a woman under 40 with active or convalescent COVID-19. Specimen: peripheral blood. V usage is TRBV28 and J usage is TRBJ1-1, with a possible D match to TRBD1 (6 bases). CDR3 sequence: CASRLGQEAFF. CDR3 bases: TGTGCCAGCAGGCTTGGACAGGAAGCTTTCTTT.